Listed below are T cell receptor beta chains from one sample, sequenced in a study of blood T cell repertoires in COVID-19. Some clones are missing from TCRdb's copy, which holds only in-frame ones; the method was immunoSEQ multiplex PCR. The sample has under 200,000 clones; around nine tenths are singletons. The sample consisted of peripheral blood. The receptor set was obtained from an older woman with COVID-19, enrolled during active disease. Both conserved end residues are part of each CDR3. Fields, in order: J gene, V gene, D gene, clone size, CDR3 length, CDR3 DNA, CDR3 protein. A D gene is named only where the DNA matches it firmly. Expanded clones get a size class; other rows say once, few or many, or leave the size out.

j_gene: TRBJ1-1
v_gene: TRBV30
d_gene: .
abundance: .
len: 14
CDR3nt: TGTGCCTGGAACCGAGGGGGGGGAAACACTGAAGCTTTCTTT
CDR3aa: CAWNRGGGNTEAFF

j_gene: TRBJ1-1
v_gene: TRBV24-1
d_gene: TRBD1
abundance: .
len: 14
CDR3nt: TGTGCCACCAGGCCTGGGACAGGCCGGGCTGAAGCTTTCTTT
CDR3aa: CATRPGTGRAEAFF

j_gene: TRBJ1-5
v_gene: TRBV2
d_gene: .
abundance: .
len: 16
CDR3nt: TGTGCCAGCAGTGAAGGATCCGGAAGGGGCTGGCAGCCCCAGCATTTT
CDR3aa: CASSEGSGRGWQPQHF

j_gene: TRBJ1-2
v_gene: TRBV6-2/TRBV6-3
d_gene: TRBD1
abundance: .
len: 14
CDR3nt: TGTGCCAGCAGTTTTGGGGGACAGAGAGTAGGCTACACCTTC
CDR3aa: CASSFGGQRVGYTF

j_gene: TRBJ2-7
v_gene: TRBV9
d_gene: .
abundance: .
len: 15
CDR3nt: TGTGCCAGCAGCCCGGGTTTAGGGGCACACTACGAGCAGTACTTC
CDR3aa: CASSPGLGAHYEQYF

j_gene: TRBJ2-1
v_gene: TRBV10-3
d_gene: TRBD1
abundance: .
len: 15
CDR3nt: TGTGCCATCAGTGGGACAGGCGAATCCTACAATGAGCAGTTCTTC
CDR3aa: CAISGTGESYNEQFF

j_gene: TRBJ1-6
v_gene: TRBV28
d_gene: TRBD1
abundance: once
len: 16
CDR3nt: TGTGCCACAGTCTCAACCGGGACAGCAAGATGGTCACCCCTCCACTTT
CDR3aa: CATVSTGTARWSPLHF

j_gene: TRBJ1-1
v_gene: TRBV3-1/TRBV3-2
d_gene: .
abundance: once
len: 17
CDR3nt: TGTGCCAGCAGCCAAGACCAAGGACGGAGGATGAACACTGAAGCTTTCTTT
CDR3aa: CASSQDQGRRMNTEAFF

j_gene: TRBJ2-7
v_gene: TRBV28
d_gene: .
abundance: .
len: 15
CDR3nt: TGTGCCAGCAGTTTAAGGGTCGGGGGGCTGGCTGTGCAGTACTTC
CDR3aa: CASSLRVGGLAVQYF

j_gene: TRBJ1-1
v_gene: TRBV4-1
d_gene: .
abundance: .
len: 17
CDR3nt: TGCGCCAGCAGCCAAAGAGGGGAGGGAATTGGGAACACTGAAGCTTTCTTT
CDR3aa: CASSQRGEGIGNTEAFF

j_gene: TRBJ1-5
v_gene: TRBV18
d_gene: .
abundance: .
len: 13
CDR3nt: TGTGCCAGCCAACTTATGAGCAATCAGCCCCAGCATTTT
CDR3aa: CASQLMSNQPQHF

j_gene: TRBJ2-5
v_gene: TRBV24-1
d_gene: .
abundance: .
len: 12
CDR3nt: TGTGCCACCAGTGATTCTAGAGAGACCCAGTACTTC
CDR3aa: CATSDSRETQYF